The sequence of this T cell receptor beta chain was determined in a study of shared clonotypes between healthy human individuals. Study outcomes and limitations: Exclusively blood specimens were collected; tissue repertoires likely differ.

The CDR3 consists of 14 residues. V dropped 4 bases and J dropped 8; count of bases not matched to a gene: 8. The V gene's germline CDR1 is SGHTS and CDR2 YDEGEE. Comment on this clone: What it recognizes is unknown.

Assay: immunoSEQ multiplex PCR; the TCRdb copy retains only in-frame clones and omits some. Among over a million clones, around 97% were seen once, and the ten largest hold over 1%. The sample consisted of naive CD4+ T cells sorted from blood. The sample's subset: CD45RA+ positively selected. This TCR derives from a man in his thirties or forties in good health. The chain joins TRBV5-8 to TRBJ1-3; 8 nucleotides align to TRBD1. The CDR3 reads CASSQTGQEYTIYF. The CDR3 DNA follows: TGTGCCAGCAGCCAAACGGGACAGGAATACACCATATATTTT.